These 20 T cell receptor beta chains share one sample of origin, sequenced in a study of CD8 T cells in ankylosing spondylitis. Points from the study as a whole: Within ankylosing spondylitis blood, a TCR beta motif made up of seven to nine highly homologous variants appeared to be characteristic.

Their antigens are not known. TCRdb recomputed calls from the 5' RACE reads with MiXCR, one row per CDR3 protein. This repertoire shows hundreds of thousands of distinct CDR3 sequences, over 9.5% found once; its top ten account for about 0.5%. The material sequenced was blood, either unsorted or a sorted T cell fraction (not recorded which). These receptors all stem from a male donor with ankylosing spondylitis.

This clonotype was recorded at least ten times. The rearrangement uses TRBV29-1 and TRBJ2-1; TRBD1 is a possible D gene (6 bases). The CDR3 is made up of 13 amino acids. Deletions cut 3 bases from V and 4 bases from J, with 10 bases between. Germline V gives CDR1 SQVTM, CDR2 ANQGSEA. CDR3 nucleotide sequence: TGCAGCGTTGATCGTGGACAGTACAATGAGCAGTTCTTC. It encodes CSVDRGQYNEQFF.

The chain couples TRBV7-9 to TRBJ2-4, with 9 nucleotides matching TRBD1. Unmatched junction bases numbered 5, after V lost 5 bases and J lost 0 bases. The CDR3 has 16 residues. Germline CDR1 reads SEHNR; CDR2 reads FQNEAQ (reference sequence). The CDR3: CASSLGQGLAKNIQYF. In DNA, the CDR3 is TGTGCCAGCAGCCTGGGACAGGGACTAGCCAAAAACATTCAGTACTTC.

This clonotype was seen a few times. The chain uses TRBV5-1 and TRBJ2-7, with TRBD2 matching over 13 bases. Germline CDR1 is SGHRS and CDR2 is YFSETQ. The CDR3 covers 16 residues. V gave up 4 bases and J gave up 4 bases; unmatched junction bases: 8. In DNA, the CDR3 is TGCGCCAGCAGCCGGGGGACTAGCGGGACCTCTTACGAGCAGTACTTC. This gives the protein CASSRGTSGTSYEQYF.

V usage is TRBV20-1 and J usage is TRBJ2-7, with 8 positions matching TRBD2. J gave up 4 bases and V 0 bases, and 5 bases lay outside the gene matches. CDR1 DFQATT and CDR2 SNEGSKA come from the germline V gene (reference sequence). The CDR3 runs to 14 residues. For the CDR3, the DNA is TGCAGTGCTAGAGATGAGACTAGCGATTACGAGCAGTACTTC. This sequence encodes CSARDETSDYEQYF.

The chain combines TRBV20-1 with TRBJ2-6; TRBD2 matches at 10 bases. Germline CDR1 DFQATT, CDR2 SNEGSKA (reference sequence). The V and J ends lost 1 base and 1 base, in that order; junction bases with no gene match: 7. The CDR3 loop spans 18 amino acids. The CDR3 bases are TGCAGTGCTAGAGTATCTAGCGGGAGAAGGTCTGGGGCCAACGTCCTGACTTTC. It specifies CSARVSSGRRSGANVLTF.

There are many counts of this clonotype. The chain joins TRBV10-3 to TRBJ1-1; D is possibly TRBD1 (5 bases). V lost 6 bases and J lost 1, with 12 bases in between. This CDR3 contains 14 residues. CDR1 is ENHRY and CDR2 is SYGVKD in the germline V gene. The CDR3 bases are TGTGCCATCAGAGCAGGGACCACGAACACTGAAGCTTTCTTT. This codes for CAIRAGTTNTEAFF.

Regarding this clonotype: A read error may account for a junction end that differs from germline. The chain joins TRBV20-1 to TRBJ2-7, with 12 bases that match TRBD2. The CDR3 consists of 16 residues. CDR1 is DFQATT, CDR2 SNEGSKA, per germline (reference sequence). The CDR3 protein is CCARGLAGGRPYEQYF. CDR3 in DNA: TGCTGTGCTCGGGGACTAGCGGGCGGGCGTCCCTACGAGCAGTACTTC.

The chain employs TRBV18 and TRBJ1-4; D is possibly TRBD1 (6 bases). Germline lookup yields CDR1 KGHSH and CDR2 LQKENI. Trimming cost V 1 base and J 7 bases, with 13 bases left between them. The CDR3 covers 15 residues. CDR3 protein: CASSPLRDIGEKLFF. CDR3 nucleotide sequence: TGTGCCAGCTCACCACTCCGGGACATAGGTGAAAAACTGTTTTTT.

This chain connects TRBV5-1 to TRBJ2-2; D call uncertain. This CDR3 is 14 amino acids long. CDR1 and CDR2 from the germline V gene are SGHRS and YFSETQ. V was cut by 0 bases and J by 4 bases, with 7 bases left in between. CDR3 sequence reads: CASSLELLTGELFF. CDR3 DNA: TGCGCCAGCAGCTTGGAGTTACTCACCGGGGAGCTGTTTTTT.

The V gene is TRBV7-6, the J gene TRBJ2-1, with 9 bases identical to TRBD1. There are 18 residues in the CDR3. V gave up 1 base and J gave up 3 bases; unmatched junction bases: 10. Germline V gene data show CDR1 as SGHVS and CDR2 as FNYEAQ. CDR3 region: CASSLVSGTGQGYNEQFF. CDR3 coding DNA: TGTGCCAGCAGCTTAGTCAGTGGTACGGGACAGGGCTACAATGAGCAGTTCTTC.

The chain employs TRBV10-3 and TRBJ2-1; possibly TRBD1 for D (5 bases). CDR1 ENHRY and CDR2 SYGVKD come from the germline V gene. Trimming cost V 6 bases and J 8 bases, with 11 bases left between them. The CDR3 is 12 residues long. The CDR3: CAIRGQGDEQFF. The CDR3 region has the DNA TGTGCCATCAGGGGTCAGGGCGATGAGCAGTTCTTC.

This clonotype was seen more than once but under ten times. The V gene is TRBV7-2, the J gene TRBJ2-3; D unresolved. V lost 5 bases, J lost 5 bases, and 14 bases lay in between. From germline, CDR1 is SGHTA and CDR2 FQGNSA. The CDR3 consists of 14 residues. The DNA for the CDR3 is TGTGCCAGCAGCCCTCGAAACCACGGAGATACGCAGTATTTT. This encodes CASSPRNHGDTQYF.

Many counts were recorded for this clonotype. The chain links TRBV5-6 to TRBJ2-7, with 9 bases matching TRBD1. This CDR3 region has 16 residues. Losses at the gene ends were 3 bases for V and 5 bases for J; bases not matched to a gene: 12. Germline values: CDR1 SGHDT, CDR2 YYEEEE. CDR3 in amino acids: CASSYSPGTGIHEQYF. The CDR3 DNA follows: TGTGCCAGCAGCTACTCCCCCGGGACAGGGATCCACGAGCAGTACTTC.

There are a few counts of this clonotype. This chain links TRBV7-9 with TRBJ1-4, with D maybe TRBD1 (5 bases). In germline, CDR1 is SEHNR, CDR2 FQNEAQ (reference sequence). V was shortened by 0 bases and J by 5 bases, with 10 bases between the two germline ends. The CDR3 covers 15 residues. The CDR3 nucleotides are TGTGCCAGCAGCTTAGCGGGACTCCGAAATGAAAAACTGTTTTTT. This encodes CASSLAGLRNEKLFF. Using reference TRBV7-9 and TRBJ1-4 for the parts outside the CDR3, the full variable domain is DTGVSQNPRHKITKRGQNVTFRCDPISEHNRLYWYRQTLGQGPEFLTYFQNEAQLEKSRLLSDRFSAERPKGSFSTLEIQRTEQGDSAMYLCASSLAGLRNEKLFFGSGTQLSVL.

This clonotype was picked up a small number of times. The chain combines TRBV2 with TRBJ2-5, with a possible D match to TRBD1 (7 bases). V lost 5 bases to trimming and J lost 7 bases, with 17 bases between them. The CDR3 has 14 residues. Germline CDR1 and CDR2: SNHLY and FYNNEI. This CDR3 is CASSSSGTAGTQYF. The CDR3 region has the DNA TGTGCCAGCAGTTCCTCCGGGACAGCGGGGACCCAGTACTTC.

This clonotype has just a few counts. This sequence joins TRBV7-9 and TRBJ2-6; D is unresolved. This CDR3 comprises 17 residues. Germline V CDR1 and CDR2: SEHNR, FQNEAQ (reference sequence). V was cut by 6 bases and J by 0 bases, with 15 bases left in between. The CDR3 is CASRGPAVHSGANVLTF. In DNA form, the CDR3 reads TGTGCCAGCAGAGGACCTGCCGTCCACTCTGGGGCCAACGTCCTGACTTTC.

This clonotype was seen many times. The V call is TRBV29-1, the J call TRBJ2-7; D uncertain. Between the trimmed V and J ends, which lost 4 bases and 5 bases, there was a span of 12 bases. CDR3 length: 12 amino acids. Germline CDR1 is SQVTM and CDR2 is ANQGSEA. CDR3 nucleotides: TGCAGCGTTGTGGGTGACGGCGACGAGCAGTACTTC. Translated, it gives CSVVGDGDEQYF.

This clonotype has a count of ten or more. The chain employs TRBV7-2 and TRBJ1-2; D not resolved. CDR1 is SGHTA, CDR2 FQGNSA, per germline. The V end was cut by 0 bases, the J end by 8 bases, with 10 bases between. There are 13 residues in the CDR3. CDR3 DNA sequence: TGTGCCAGCAGCTTAGCGAGGGAACAGGGCTACACCTTC. This gives the protein CASSLAREQGYTF.

J is TRBJ1-1 and V is TRBV5-5, with TRBD1 matching over 7 bases. Germline lookup yields CDR1 SGHKS and CDR2 YYEKEE (reference sequence). This CDR3 has 17 amino acids. V shed 0 bases and J 0 bases; nucleotides not matched to a gene: 8. The CDR3 is CASSLEWPTGLNTEAFF. The CDR3 DNA is TGTGCCAGCAGCTTGGAATGGCCGACAGGGTTGAACACTGAAGCTTTCTTT.

This sequence joins TRBV6-2 or TRBV6-3 and TRBJ2-1; 12 nucleotides match TRBD2. With V trimmed by 4 bases and J by 0 bases, 7 bases remained unmatched. In germline, CDR1 is MNHEY, CDR2 SVGEGT. The CDR3 runs 18 residues. CDR3 amino acids: CASSSGTSGLSSYNEQFF. Written as DNA, the CDR3 is TGTGCCAGCAGTTCCGGGACTAGCGGGCTTAGCTCCTACAATGAGCAGTTCTTC.